This paragraph reports one T cell receptor beta chain. Its target is not known. Stated time point: pretreatment peripheral blood. Profiling relied on immunoSEQ multiplex PCR, and the TCRdb table lists in-frame clones only, not all of them. The profile shows over 65,000 clones, roughly 88% of them singletons. CDR3 length: 16 residues. With 5 bases removed from V and 2 bases from J, the gap between germline ends came to 18 bases. From germline, CDR1 is SEHNR and CDR2 FQNEAQ (reference sequence). This sample stems from a study of PD-L1 blockade in urothelial cancer. Study-wide findings and caveats: Tumor-associated clones in the blood of durable-benefit patients grew more at 3 weeks.

Sequencing used PBMCs, obtained around atezolizumab (anti-PD-L1) treatment. The rearrangement uses TRBV7-9 and TRBJ2-5; a possible D gene is TRBD2 (5 bases). The receptor comes from a man aged 70 or older with urothelial cancer. The DNA of the CDR3 is TGTGCCAGCAGCACCCATGGCCTACTAGTACAAGAGACCCAGTACTTC. This encodes CASSTHGLLVQETQYF.